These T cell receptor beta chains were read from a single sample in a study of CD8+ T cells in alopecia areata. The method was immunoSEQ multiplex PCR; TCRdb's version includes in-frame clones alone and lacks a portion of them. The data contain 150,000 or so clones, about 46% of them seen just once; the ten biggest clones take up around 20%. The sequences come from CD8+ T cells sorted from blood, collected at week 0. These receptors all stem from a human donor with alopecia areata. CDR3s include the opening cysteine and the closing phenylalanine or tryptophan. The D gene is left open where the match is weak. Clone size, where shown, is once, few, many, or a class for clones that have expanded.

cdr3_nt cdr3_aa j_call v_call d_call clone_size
TGTGCCAGCAGCGTAAACCAAGAGACCCAGTACTTC CASSVNQETQYF TRBJ2-5 TRBV9 - few
TGTGCCAGCGGGGCTCTGTCCGGCGAGCAGTACTTC CASGALSGEQYF TRBJ2-7 TRBV6-5 - few
TGCGCCAGCAGCTTGGATTTCAGAACCTACGAGCAGTACTTC CASSLDFRTYEQYF TRBJ2-7 TRBV5-1 - few
TGTGCCAGCAGGCACTGGGGCTTGGACACTGAAGCTTTCTTT CASRHWGLDTEAFF TRBJ1-1 TRBV7-9 - -
TGTGCCAGCAGCGATGGGACAGCTAGCTATGGCTACACCTTC CASSDGTASYGYTF TRBJ1-2 TRBV7-9 TRBD1 -
TGCAGCGTTGAAGAAGTGGGGGGCCCCTCGAATGAGCAGTTCTTC CSVEEVGGPSNEQFF TRBJ2-1 TRBV29-1 - -
TGTGCCAGCACAGCTAGCACAGATACGCAGTATTTT CASTASTDTQYF TRBJ2-3 TRBV6-5 - -
TGTGCCAGCAGCTTGGCGGGCGGCTACACCTTC CASSLAGGYTF TRBJ1-2 TRBV11-2 - -
TGCAGCGTGCAGGCCGGGACCGCTTACAATGAGCAGTTCTTC CSVQAGTAYNEQFF TRBJ2-1 TRBV29-1 - -
TGTGCCAGCAGTTTAACACCCGGATTTGGGGGCACTGAAGCTTTCTTT CASSLTPGFGGTEAFF TRBJ1-1 TRBV27 - few
TGTGCCAGCCGGCCAGGGGCCGACGGGGAGCTGTTTTTT CASRPGADGELFF TRBJ2-2 TRBV6-1 - -
TGTGCCAGCAGCTTCCCAGGGGAGACCCAGTACTTC CASSFPGETQYF TRBJ2-5 TRBV13 - few
TGTGCCAGCTCACCACCGTACAGCAGGGGTCAAGAGACCCAGTACTTC CASSPPYSRGQETQYF TRBJ2-5 TRBV18 - -
TGTGCCAGCGTAGCCTCTGGGGCCAACGTCCTGACTTTC CASVASGANVLTF TRBJ2-6 TRBV6-5 - -
TGCAGCACTGGACAGAACACTGAAGCTTTCTTT CSTGQNTEAFF TRBJ1-1 TRBV29-1 - -
TGCAGCGTAGATACAGACAGCCCTGATGGCTACACCTTC CSVDTDSPDGYTF TRBJ1-2 TRBV29-1 - few
TGCAGCGCACGGGTGGGGTGGAACACCGGGGAGCTGTTTTTT CSARVGWNTGELFF TRBJ2-2 TRBV29-1 - few
TGTGCCAGCAGCCCCCAGGGGGGAACCGGGGAGCTGTTTTTT CASSPQGGTGELFF TRBJ2-2 TRBV6-5 - few
TGCAGCGTTGAAGAGGTTGTTGTGGGCTACAATGAGCAGTTCTTC CSVEEVVVGYNEQFF TRBJ2-1 TRBV29-1 - -
TGTGCCAGCAGCTTAGACTACCAAGAGACCCAGTACTTC CASSLDYQETQYF TRBJ2-5 TRBV11-2 - few
TGTGCCAGCAGCGCACGAGGGACAGGGTACGACGAGCAGTACTTC CASSARGTGYDEQYF TRBJ2-7 TRBV13 TRBD1 -
TGTGCCTGGAGTGTACCAGGCGACTACTCTGGAAACACCATATATTTT CAWSVPGDYSGNTIYF TRBJ1-3 TRBV30 - -
TGTGCCAGCAGTGATGAGGCTTTTTATGACTACACCTTC CASSDEAFYDYTF TRBJ1-2 TRBV2 - -
TGTGCCAGCAGCTTAGCGGGACTAGCGTCCCCCTACGAGCAGTACTTC CASSLAGLASPYEQYF TRBJ2-7 TRBV11-2 TRBD2 -
TGCAGCGTTGAAGAGTTAGGGAGGTACAATGAGCAGTTCTTC CSVEELGRYNEQFF TRBJ2-1 TRBV29-1 - -
TGCGCCAGCAGCCCAGAGGTCCCTAACTACGAGCAGTACTTC CASSPEVPNYEQYF TRBJ2-7 TRBV5-1 - -
TGTGCCAGCAGGAAGGACAGGGACTACGAGCAGTACTTC CASRKDRDYEQYF TRBJ2-7 TRBV27 TRBD1 -
TGTGCCAGCAGCTCTCCCGGGGGACAGGGGCATGGCTACACCTTC CASSSPGGQGHGYTF TRBJ1-2 TRBV21-1 - -
TGTGCCAGCAGCCTATACTACCAAGAGACCCAGTACTTC CASSLYYQETQYF TRBJ2-5 TRBV7-3 - -
TGTGCCAGCTCCCAGGAGGGTAGTCGGTCCGAGTACTTC CASSQEGSRSEYF TRBJ2-4 TRBV5-6 - -
TGCGCCAGCAGCCAAGTTGAGGGGAACACTGAAGCTTTCTTT CASSQVEGNTEAFF TRBJ1-1 TRBV4-3 - few
TGTGCCTGGGGACACACGAACACCGGGGAGCTGTTTTTT CAWGHTNTGELFF TRBJ2-2 TRBV30 - few
TGTGCCAGCAGCTTTGAACGGGACACCGGGGAGCTGTTTTTT CASSFERDTGELFF TRBJ2-2 TRBV13 - -
TGTGCCAGCAGCCGACAGGGCGCTGAAGCTTTCTTT CASSRQGAEAFF TRBJ1-1 TRBV5-6 TRBD1 few
TGCGCCAGCAGCTCACAGGGGGTGGATGGCTACACCTTC CASSSQGVDGYTF TRBJ1-2 TRBV5-1 TRBD1 -
TGTGCCATCAGTGACCCCGCAGGGAGCAATCAGCCCCAGCATTTT CAISDPAGSNQPQHF TRBJ1-5 TRBV10-3 - few
TGTGCCAGCAGTTCCTTACACCGGGACAGGGAGATTTCACCCCTCCACTTT CASSSLHRDREISPLHF TRBJ1-6 TRBV27 TRBD1 -
TGCGCCAGCAGCCAATTTGGGACCACAGATTCCTACGAGCAGTACTTC CASSQFGTTDSYEQYF TRBJ2-7 TRBV4-1 - few
TGTGCCAGCAGCCTTCTAGCGAGAGGGACAGGTGAGCAGTTCTTC CASSLLARGTGEQFF TRBJ2-1 TRBV27 TRBD1 -
TGTGCCAGCAGGGGGGGTCGAGGCGCCGAGCAGTACTTC CASRGGRGAEQYF TRBJ2-7 TRBV7-9 - -
TGCGCCAGCAGCCACCGGGACATTGCTTCACCCCTCCACTTT CASSHRDIASPLHF TRBJ1-6 TRBV4-1 - -
TGTGCCAGCAGTTACGGGGGGGCGGGCACTGAAGCTTTCTTT CASSYGGAGTEAFF TRBJ1-1 TRBV27 - -
TGCAGCGTTCTCGACGTCGACCCAGATACGCAGTATTTT CSVLDVDPDTQYF TRBJ2-3 TRBV29-1 - few
TGTGCCTGGAGTGTAACAGGGGAGAACTATGGCTACACCTTC CAWSVTGENYGYTF TRBJ1-2 TRBV30 TRBD1 -
TGTGCCATCAGTGAGTCGGTTATCCTAGCCGAGCAGTACTTC CAISESVILAEQYF TRBJ2-7 TRBV10-3 - -
TGTGCCAGCAGCTTAATAGGAGACTACGAGCAGTACTTC CASSLIGDYEQYF TRBJ2-7 TRBV7-2 - -
TGCGCCAGCAGCCAAGAGGGCTCTTTTTACTATGGCTACACCTTC CASSQEGSFYYGYTF TRBJ1-2 TRBV4-3 - few
TGTGCCACCAGCAGTCATATGGGGTCCTACGAGCAGTACTTC CATSSHMGSYEQYF TRBJ2-7 TRBV15 - few
TGTGCCAGCAGACCCCCCACTGCTGACACCGGGGAGCTGTTTTTT CASRPPTADTGELFF TRBJ2-2 TRBV7-2 - few
TGTGCCAGCAGTGCAGGTCCCACTAACTATGGCTACACCTTC CASSAGPTNYGYTF TRBJ1-2 TRBV27 - -
TGTGCCAGCAGTTTAAGAGGGAGCCCGGCCACTGAAGCTTTCTTT CASSLRGSPATEAFF TRBJ1-1 TRBV27 - few
TGTGCCAGCAGCTCACCTGCAGGTGAACATGGCTACACCTTC CASSSPAGEHGYTF TRBJ1-2 TRBV7-2 - -
TGCGCCAGCAGGCAGGCCGAAGGGGGCGTCACAGATACGCAGTATTTT CASRQAEGGVTDTQYF TRBJ2-3 TRBV5-1 TRBD1 few
TGTGCCAGCAGTTCCGGGACAACTAGCACAGATACGCAGTATTTT CASSSGTTSTDTQYF TRBJ2-3 TRBV6-5 - -
TGTGCCAGCAGACTTGACCTCACCGGGGAGCTGTTTTTT CASRLDLTGELFF TRBJ2-2 TRBV2 - -
TGTGCCAGCAGCCCTGGGACAGGGGGGGCCCGCACAGATACGCAGTATTTT CASSPGTGGARTDTQYF TRBJ2-3 TRBV7-6 TRBD1 -